One TCR beta chain is described in this entry. The same CDR3 arises from other DNA sequences in this sample as well. These data originate in a study of CD8+ T cells in alopecia areata. Extracted RNA was reverse transcribed, and the resulting cDNA served as sequencing template. Assay used: immunoSEQ multiplex PCR; TCRdb lists only in-frame clones, some missing. The profile shows 200,000 to 250,000 clones, roughly 57% of them singletons. Punch biopsies of lesional scalp, plus peripheral blood, were taken from alopecia areata patients. This receptor was identified in a human donor with alopecia areata. The sample here was CD4+ T cells sorted from blood, taken at week 0.

CDR3 nucleotides: TGCAGCGTTGAGGGGCAGGGCTACGAGCAGTACTTC. This sequence encodes CSVEGQGYEQYF. The chain couples TRBV29-1 to TRBJ2-7; D may be TRBD1 (5 bases). Trimming pared 3 bases from V and 3 bases from J, leaving 9 bases between. This CDR3 has 12 residues. The germline CDR1 and CDR2 sequences are SQVTM and ANQGSEA.